This T cell receptor beta chain was found in a study of blood T cell repertoires in COVID-19. The CDR3 is made up of 14 amino acids. Germline CDR1 and CDR2: SGHRS and YFSETQ. V dropped 1 base and J dropped 8; count of bases not matched to a gene: 6. Measured with immunoSEQ multiplex PCR; TCRdb has only the in-frame clones, and not every one. The table records 350,000 or so clones, approximately 86% of them present only once. The origin of this receptor is a woman aged 40 to 50 with acute COVID-19. The chain couples TRBV5-1 to TRBJ2-1; TRBD2 matches 7 bases. The sample comprised PBMCs or T cells enriched from blood (not recorded which). The CDR3 spells CASSLSGAGDEQFF. The DNA of the CDR3 is TGCGCCAGCAGCTTGAGCGGGGCTGGGGATGAGCAGTTCTTC.